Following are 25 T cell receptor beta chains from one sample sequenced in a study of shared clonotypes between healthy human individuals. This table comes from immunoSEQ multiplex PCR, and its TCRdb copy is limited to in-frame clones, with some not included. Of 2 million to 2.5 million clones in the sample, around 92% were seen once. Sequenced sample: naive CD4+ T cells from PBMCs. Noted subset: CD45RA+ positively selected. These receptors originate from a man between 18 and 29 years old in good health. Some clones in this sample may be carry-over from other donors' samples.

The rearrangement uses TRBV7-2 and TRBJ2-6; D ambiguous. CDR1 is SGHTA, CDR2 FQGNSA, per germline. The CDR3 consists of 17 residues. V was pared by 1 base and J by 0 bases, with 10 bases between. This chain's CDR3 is CASSLESGRSGANVLTF. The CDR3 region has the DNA TGTGCCAGCAGCTTAGAGTCAGGTCGCTCTGGGGCCAACGTCCTGACTTTC.

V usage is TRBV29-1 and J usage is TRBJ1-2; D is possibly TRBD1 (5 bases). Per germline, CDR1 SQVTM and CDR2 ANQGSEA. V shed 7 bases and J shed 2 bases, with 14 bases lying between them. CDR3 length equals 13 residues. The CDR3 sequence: CSGGGTANYGYTF. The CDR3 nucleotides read TGCAGCGGGGGTGGGACCGCAAACTATGGCTACACCTTC.

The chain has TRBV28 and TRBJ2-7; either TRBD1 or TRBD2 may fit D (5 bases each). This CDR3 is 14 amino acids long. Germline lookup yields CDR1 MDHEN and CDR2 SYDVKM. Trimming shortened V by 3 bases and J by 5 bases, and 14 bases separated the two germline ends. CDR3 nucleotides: TGTGCCAGCAGTTTTGGGGGTTCGGGTAACGAGCAGTACTTC. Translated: CASSFGGSGNEQYF.

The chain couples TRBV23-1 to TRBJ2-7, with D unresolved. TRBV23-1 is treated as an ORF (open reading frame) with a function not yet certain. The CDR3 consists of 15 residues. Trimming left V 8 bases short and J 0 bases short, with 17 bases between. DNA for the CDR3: TGCGCCAGCCTTTTAAGGCGGCCAAGCTCCTACGAGCAGTACTTC. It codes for CASLLRRPSSYEQYF.

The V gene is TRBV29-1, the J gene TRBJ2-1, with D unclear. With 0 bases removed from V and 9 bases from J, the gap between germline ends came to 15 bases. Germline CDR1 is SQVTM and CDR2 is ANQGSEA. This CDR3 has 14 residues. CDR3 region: CSVEDGVLTAEQFF. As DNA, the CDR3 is TGCAGCGTTGAAGACGGAGTCCTGACGGCTGAGCAGTTCTTC.

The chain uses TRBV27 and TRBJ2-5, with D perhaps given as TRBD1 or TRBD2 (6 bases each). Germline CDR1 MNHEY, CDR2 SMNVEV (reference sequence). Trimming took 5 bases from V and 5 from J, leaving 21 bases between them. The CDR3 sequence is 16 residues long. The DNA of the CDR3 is TGTGCCAGCAGTGCTACCCTTCGGGGGCCCCGGGAGACCCAGTACTTC. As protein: CASSATLRGPRETQYF.

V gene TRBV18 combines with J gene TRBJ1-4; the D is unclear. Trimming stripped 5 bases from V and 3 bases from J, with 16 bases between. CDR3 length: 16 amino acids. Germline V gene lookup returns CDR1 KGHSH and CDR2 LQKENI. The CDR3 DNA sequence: TGTGCCAGCTCAGCTTCCGAGCCAGGCGCTAATGAAAAACTGTTTTTT. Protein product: CASSASEPGANEKLFF.

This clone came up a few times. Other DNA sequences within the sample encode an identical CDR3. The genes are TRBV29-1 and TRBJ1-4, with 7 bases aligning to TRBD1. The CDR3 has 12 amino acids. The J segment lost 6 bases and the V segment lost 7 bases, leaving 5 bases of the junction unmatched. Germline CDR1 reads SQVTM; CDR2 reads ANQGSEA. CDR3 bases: TGCAGCGCGGCAGGGGGGGATGAAAAACTGTTTTTT. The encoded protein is CSAAGGDEKLFF.

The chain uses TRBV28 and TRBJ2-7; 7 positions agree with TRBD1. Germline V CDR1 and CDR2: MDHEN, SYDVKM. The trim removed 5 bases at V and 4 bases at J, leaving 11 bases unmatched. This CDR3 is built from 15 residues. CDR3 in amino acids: CASSPPWTGTYEQYF. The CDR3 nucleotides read TGTGCCAGCAGTCCCCCTTGGACAGGTACTTACGAGCAGTACTTC.

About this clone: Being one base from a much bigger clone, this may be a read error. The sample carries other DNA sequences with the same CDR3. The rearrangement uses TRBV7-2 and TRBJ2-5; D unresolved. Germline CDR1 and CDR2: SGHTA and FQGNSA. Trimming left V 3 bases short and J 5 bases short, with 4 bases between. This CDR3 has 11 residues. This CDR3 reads CASSFGETQYF. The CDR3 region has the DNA TGTGCCAGCAGCTTTGGGGAGACCCAGTACTTC. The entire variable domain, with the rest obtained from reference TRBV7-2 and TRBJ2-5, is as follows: GAGVSQSPSNKVTEKGKDVELRCDPISGHTALYWYRQSLGQGLEFLIYFQGNSAPDKSGLPSDRFSAERTGGSVSTLTIQRTQQEDSAVYLCASSFGETQYFGPGTRLLVL.

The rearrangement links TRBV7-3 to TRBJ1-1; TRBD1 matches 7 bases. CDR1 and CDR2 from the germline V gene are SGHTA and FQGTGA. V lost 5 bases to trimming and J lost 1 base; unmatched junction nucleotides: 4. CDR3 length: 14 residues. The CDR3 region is CASSKNRGNTEAFF. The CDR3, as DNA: TGTGCCAGCAGCAAAAACAGGGGGAACACTGAAGCTTTCTTT.

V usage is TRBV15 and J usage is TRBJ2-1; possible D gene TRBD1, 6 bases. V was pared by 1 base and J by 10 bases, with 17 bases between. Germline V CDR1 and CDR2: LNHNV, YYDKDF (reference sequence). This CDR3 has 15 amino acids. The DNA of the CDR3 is TGTGCCACCAGCAGAGGTTCAGGGGCCCCGGGAGAGCAGTTCTTC. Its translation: CATSRGSGAPGEQFF.

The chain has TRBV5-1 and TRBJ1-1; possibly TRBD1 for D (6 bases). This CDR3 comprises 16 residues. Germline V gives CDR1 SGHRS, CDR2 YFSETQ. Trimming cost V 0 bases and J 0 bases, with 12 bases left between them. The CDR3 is CASSLGARGMNTEAFF. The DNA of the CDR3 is TGCGCCAGCAGCTTGGGGGCCAGGGGCATGAACACTGAAGCTTTCTTT.

In nucleotides, the CDR3 is TGCGCCAGCAGCCCGACTAGCGGGAGGCCGGGGACCGGGGAGCTGTTTTTT. Amino acids: CASSPTSGRPGTGELFF. This sequence joins TRBV4-3 and TRBJ2-2; 13 bases agree with TRBD2. Germline V gene data show CDR1 as LGHNA and CDR2 as YSLEER. V gave up 4 bases and J gave up 5 bases; unmatched junction bases: 7. The CDR3 is made up of 17 amino acids.

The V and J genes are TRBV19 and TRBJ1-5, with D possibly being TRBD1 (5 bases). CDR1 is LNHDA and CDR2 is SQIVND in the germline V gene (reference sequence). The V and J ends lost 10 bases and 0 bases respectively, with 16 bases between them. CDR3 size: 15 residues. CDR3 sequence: CATRLGAHSNQPQHF. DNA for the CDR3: TGTGCCACACGGCTAGGGGCCCATAGCAATCAGCCCCAGCATTTT.

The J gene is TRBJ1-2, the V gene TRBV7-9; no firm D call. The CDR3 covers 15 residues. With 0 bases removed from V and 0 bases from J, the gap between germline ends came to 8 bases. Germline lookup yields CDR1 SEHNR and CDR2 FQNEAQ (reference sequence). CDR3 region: CASSLAGVTNYGYTF. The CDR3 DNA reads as TGTGCCAGCAGCTTAGCCGGGGTAACTAACTATGGCTACACCTTC.

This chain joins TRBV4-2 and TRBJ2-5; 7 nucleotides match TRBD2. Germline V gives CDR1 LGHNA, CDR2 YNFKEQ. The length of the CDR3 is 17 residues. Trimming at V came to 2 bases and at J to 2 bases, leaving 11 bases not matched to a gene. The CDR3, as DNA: TGTGCCAGCAGCCAACCGTCTAGCGGTCGGAATCAAGAGACCCAGTACTTC. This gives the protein CASSQPSSGRNQETQYF.

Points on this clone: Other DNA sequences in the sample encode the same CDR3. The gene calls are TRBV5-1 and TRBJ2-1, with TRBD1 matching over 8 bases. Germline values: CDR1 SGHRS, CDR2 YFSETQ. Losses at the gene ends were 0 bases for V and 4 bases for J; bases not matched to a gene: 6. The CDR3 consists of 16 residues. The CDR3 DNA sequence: TGCGCCAGCAGCTTGGCCGGGACAGGAGGTTACAATGAGCAGTTCTTC. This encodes CASSLAGTGGYNEQFF.

The CDR3 sequence: CASLRGWGNQPQHF. CDR3 sequence (DNA): TGTGCCAGCTTGCGGGGGTGGGGCAATCAGCCCCAGCATTTT. The chain uses TRBV28 and TRBJ1-5; maybe TRBD1 (5 bases). The ends were cut back, 8 bases at V and 2 bases at J, with 13 bases in the middle. Germline lookup yields CDR1 MDHEN and CDR2 SYDVKM. The CDR3 has 14 residues. Filled out from reference TRBV28 and TRBJ1-5, the complete variable domain reads DVKVTQSSRYLVKRTGEKVFLECVQDMDHENMFWYRQDPGLGLRLIYFSYDVKMKEKGDIPEGYSVSREKKERFSLILESASTNQTSMYLCASLRGWGNQPQHFGDGTRLSIL.

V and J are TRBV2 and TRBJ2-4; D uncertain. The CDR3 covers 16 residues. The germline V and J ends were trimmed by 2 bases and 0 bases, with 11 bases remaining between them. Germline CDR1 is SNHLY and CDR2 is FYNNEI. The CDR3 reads CASSEQELLAKNIQYF. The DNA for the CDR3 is TGTGCCAGCAGTGAACAGGAACTCCTAGCCAAAAACATTCAGTACTTC.

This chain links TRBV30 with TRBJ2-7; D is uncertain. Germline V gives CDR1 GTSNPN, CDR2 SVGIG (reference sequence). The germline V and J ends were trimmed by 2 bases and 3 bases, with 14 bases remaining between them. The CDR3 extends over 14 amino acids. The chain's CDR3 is CAWSSTPIHYEQYF. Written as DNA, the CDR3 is TGTGCCTGGAGTTCAACACCGATCCACTACGAGCAGTACTTC.

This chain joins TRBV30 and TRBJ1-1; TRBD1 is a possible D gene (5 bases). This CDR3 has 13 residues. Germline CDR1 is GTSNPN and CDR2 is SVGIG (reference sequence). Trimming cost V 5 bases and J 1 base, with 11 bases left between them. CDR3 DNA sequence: TGTGCCTGGGGGGGACGGCAGAACACTGAAGCTTTCTTT. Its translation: CAWGGRQNTEAFF.

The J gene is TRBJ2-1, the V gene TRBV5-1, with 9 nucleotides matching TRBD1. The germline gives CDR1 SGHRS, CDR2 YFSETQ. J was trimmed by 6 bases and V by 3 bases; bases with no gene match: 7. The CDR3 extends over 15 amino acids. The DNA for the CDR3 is TGCGCCAGCAGCTACCGGGACAGGGTAGGCAATGAGCAGTTCTTC. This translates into CASSYRDRVGNEQFF.

The CDR3 bases are TGTGCCATCAGTGAGTCGCGTCTGAACACTGAAGCTTTCTTT. Translation: CAISESRLNTEAFF. V gene TRBV10-3 combines with J gene TRBJ1-1; the D is unclear. In germline, CDR1 is ENHRY, CDR2 SYGVKD. Between the trimmed V and J ends, which lost 0 bases and 0 bases, there was a span of 5 bases. There are 14 residues in the CDR3.

The DNA for the CDR3 is TGTGCCTGGAGTATAGGGACAGCTTATAATTCACCCCTCCACTTT. Its protein product is CAWSIGTAYNSPLHF. The V gene is TRBV30, the J gene TRBJ1-6, with 7 bases that match TRBD1. This CDR3 has 15 residues. After removal of 2 bases from V and 4 bases from J, the junction contained 5 bases not matched to a gene. Germline V gene lookup returns CDR1 GTSNPN and CDR2 SVGIG (reference sequence).